This record looks at one TCR beta chain sequence and its context. Its antigen is still unknown. No base-level quality is on record; no much larger clone is a single base apart. Library construction relied on the immunoSEQ multiplex PCR assay. Entries here come from immuneACCESS through TCRdb and include only in-frame sequences with V and J called. Some clones fail to appear in such tables; in the studies checked, an unresolved V gene covers under half of the shortfall, and the cause of the remainder is unknown. This sample comprises about 93,000 clones, roughly 96% of them detected only once. Over 0.2% of the sample comes from the top ten. The data belong to a study of technical replicates of blood from a few donors (dated by TCRdb to 2015 to 2018). V loses 3 bases at its end and J loses 1 base; junction bases beyond the gene matches: 0. The germline V gene (reference sequence) supplies CDR1 SGHNT and CDR2 YYREEE. The cysteine opens and the phenylalanine closes a CDR3 of 14 amino acids. The DNA shown is the 42-base CDR3, in frame from base 1.

Rearrangement joined TRBV5-4 to TRBJ1-1, with 10 bases matching TRBD1. The sequence was collected from a human donor in good health. Input material: T cells isolated from PBMCs. The sequenced DNA is TGTGCCAGCAGCTGGGACAGGGGGAACACTGAAGCTTTCTTT. Its protein is CASSWDRGNTEAFF.